The text below deals with one TCR beta chain. Its antigen is unknown. A second PCR, run for about 6 to 11 cycles, used a sample-barcoded 5' primer plus a J-beta primer mix. MiXCR was run by TCRdb on the 5' RACE reads, yielding one entry per CDR3 protein. The sample lists about 640,000 distinct CDR3 sequences, approximately 50% occurring once. This sample was included in a study of blood T cells in healthy people across ages. Whole-study results and caveats: Greater diversity and more naive CD4+ cells were seen in long-lived donors than in aged donors. The lack of PBMC sorting stopped any conclusive naive versus antigen-experienced comparison. In older individuals, TCR beta diversity per million T cells was lower, falling roughly linearly with age.

The clonotype comes from a man aged 60 to 75 in good health. The sequencing sample was made of blood.

CDR3 region: CASSLTGSSPLHF. CDR3 bases: TGCGCCAGCAGCTTGACGGGCTCTTCACCCCTCCACTTT. This sequence joins TRBV5-1 and TRBJ1-6; D is undetermined. The CDR3 is made up of 13 amino acids. The V gene's germline CDR1 is SGHRS and CDR2 YFSETQ. Between the trimmed V and J ends, which lost 1 base and 9 bases, there was a span of 8 bases. Full variable domain (outside the CDR3, taken from reference TRBV5-1 and TRBJ1-6): KAGVTQTPRYLIKTRGQQVTLSCSPISGHRSVSWYQQTPGQGLQFLFEYFSETQRNKGNFPGRFSGRQFSNSRSEMNVSTLELGDSALYLCASSLTGSSPLHFGNGTRLTVT.